This T cell receptor (beta chain) was profiled in a study of shared clonotypes between healthy human individuals. CD45RO-negative, CCR7-positively selected cells formed the naive CD8 fraction, excluding terminally differentiated effector memory CD45RA+ cells. Donors were healthy HIV-negative adults without recently reported acute infections or vaccinations. Per the study methods: For the immunoSEQ data, sequences were junction-only without quality scores, so filtering differed. Repertoires were generated with immunoSEQ multiplex PCR, while TCRdb's copy carries only in-frame clones and drops some. That table gives V, J and clone size, and the DNA gave D and trimming. The sample includes millions of clones, just under 95% of them seen just once. Findings and limits, study-wide: The rarefaction results pointed to incomplete sorted-subset sequencing despite large depth. Sequencing depth was a factor that was expected to affect clonotype sharing among donors.

With regard to this clone: Its antigen is unknown.

Per germline, CDR1 MNHNY and CDR2 SVGAGI (reference sequence). Losses at the gene ends were 7 bases for V and 4 bases for J; bases not matched to a gene: 6. This CDR3 comprises 15 residues. The chain couples TRBV6-6 to TRBJ2-1, with 11 bases lining up with TRBD2. The sample was naive CD8+ T cells sorted from blood. This clonotype was sampled from a man between 18 and 35 years old in good health. CDR3 sequence (DNA): TGTGCCAGCATCCAGGCTAGCGGGAGGTACAATGAGCAGTTCTTC. This encodes CASIQASGRYNEQFF.